This T cell receptor beta chain was profiled in a study of shared clonotypes between healthy human individuals. Study-wide points: The low donor count limited represented genetic and exposure-history diversity. Sharing across four donors was highest in naive CD4 (approximately 5%) and lowest in memory CD8 (roughly 0.4%).

CD45RO-negative, CCR7-selected cells formed the naive CD8 fraction, which excluded terminally differentiated effector memory CD45RA+ cells. All donors were healthy HIV-negative adults lacking recent acute infections or vaccinations. Every subset's genomic DNA went evenly onto several immunoSEQ plates. Sequenced by immunoSEQ multiplex PCR; TCRdb stores in-frame clones only, minus some. The data contain 1.5 million to 2.5 million clones, roughly 95% of them singletons. For this clone: What it binds is unknown.

This CDR3 is built from 15 residues. CDR1 SGDLS and CDR2 YYNGEE come from the germline V gene. J lost 2 bases, V lost 3 bases, and 4 bases had no gene match. Sequenced material: naive CD8+ T cells sorted from blood. The chain uses TRBV9 and TRBJ1-2, with TRBD1 matching over 10 bases. The source of this sequence is a man between 18 and 29 years old in good health. DNA for the CDR3: TGTGCCAGCAGCGGGGACAGGGGTCGCAACTATGGCTACACCTTC. Its protein is CASSGDRGRNYGYTF.